This T cell receptor beta chain comes out of a study of T cell clonality in common variable immunodeficiency. Assay: immunoSEQ multiplex PCR; the TCRdb copy retains only in-frame clones and omits some. There are around 42,000 clones in the sample, none observed a single time. The CDR3 contains 14 residues. V was cut by 6 bases and J by 2 bases, with 11 bases left in between. The germline V gene has CDR1 SNHLY and CDR2 FYNNEI. Caucasian heritage predominated among both patients and controls. This clone occurred many times. Antigen unknown. The CDR3 is cut off 3 residues early in the read; its end comes from the germline J gene. General study results and limits: CVID subjects showed higher TCRbeta clonality than healthy controls.

Material: peripheral blood mononuclear cells. The clonotype originates from a person aged 18 to 75 in good health. The V gene is TRBV2, the J gene TRBJ2-1; D may be TRBD2 (5 bases). CDR3 bases read: TGTGCCAGCAGGGGCCCGGGGACCTACAATGAG. The encoded protein is CASRGPGTYNE. From start to end, the CDR3 is CASRGPGTYNEQFF.